These 18 T cell receptor beta chains came from one sample sequenced in a study of CD8 T cells in ankylosing spondylitis. TCRdb analysed the 5' RACE reads with MiXCR anew, one entry per CDR3 protein. This table holds some 200,000 distinct CDR3 sequences, approximately 7.4% found once. Findings and caveats of the study: There was a TCR beta motif, made of several highly homologous variants, that appeared characteristic of ankylosing spondylitis blood.

No antigens are known for them. The sequenced material came from blood, either unsorted or a sorted T cell fraction (not recorded which). Receptors were obtained from a male donor with ankylosing spondylitis.

This clonotype has ten or more counts. This chain links TRBV28 with TRBJ2-7, with TRBD2 as a possible D gene (6 bases). The CDR3 is made up of 14 amino acids. The ends were cut back, 6 bases at V and 0 bases at J, with 12 bases in the middle. CDR1 MDHEN and CDR2 SYDVKM come from the germline V gene. The CDR3 spells CASRSRTNSYEQYF. Here the CDR3 DNA reads TGTGCCAGCAGGAGCCGGACTAACTCCTACGAGCAGTACTTC.

This clonotype was found many times. This rearrangement joins TRBV24-1 to TRBJ1-5; 7 nucleotides agree with TRBD1. V trimming: 10 bases; J trimming: 3 bases; junction bases outside the gene matches: 5. The CDR3 consists of 13 residues. CDR1 KGHDR and CDR2 SFDVKD come from the germline V gene. CDR3: CATSTGTNQPQHF. The CDR3 DNA sequence: TGTGCCACTTCGACAGGGACCAATCAGCCCCAGCATTTT.

This clonotype was seen many times. The V call is TRBV13, the J call TRBJ2-7, with no clear D. With 4 bases removed from V and 2 bases from J, the gap between germline ends came to 12 bases. The CDR3 consists of 14 residues. Germline V gene lookup returns CDR1 PRHDT and CDR2 FYEKMQ (reference sequence). CDR3 in amino acids: CASSYRIVPYEQYF. CDR3 DNA sequence: TGTGCCAGCAGCTACCGAATAGTACCCTACGAGCAGTACTTC.

This clonotype was detected many times. V usage is TRBV28 and J usage is TRBJ1-1, with unresolved D. Looked up from germline, CDR1 is MDHEN and CDR2 is SYDVKM. Trimming left V 5 bases short and J 0 bases short, with 7 bases between. The CDR3 covers 13 residues. The chain's CDR3 is CASSDGVNTEAFF. CDR3 coding DNA: TGTGCCAGCAGTGACGGGGTGAACACTGAAGCTTTCTTT.

Many counts were recorded for this clonotype. The chain has TRBV4-2 and TRBJ1-2; D is uncertain. V lost 4 bases and J lost 2, with 11 bases in between. The CDR3 runs to 14 residues. The V gene's germline CDR1 is LGHNA and CDR2 YNFKEQ. The CDR3 region has the DNA TGTGCCAGCAGCCCCCCGGAAGGAAACTATGGCTACACCTTC. Protein: CASSPPEGNYGYTF.

Comment on this clonotype: This may be a read error, as it is one base from a much larger clone. This rearrangement joins TRBV15 to TRBJ2-2; no reliable D call. V was cut by 0 bases and J by 2 bases, with 1 base left in between. The CDR3 loop spans 13 amino acids. The V gene's germline CDR1 is LNHNV and CDR2 YYDKDF (reference sequence). In DNA, the CDR3 is TGTGCCACCAGCAGAGATAACACCGGGGAGCTGTTTTTT. It is translated as CATSRDNTGELFF. Combining the CDR3 with reference TRBV15 and TRBJ2-2 gives the whole variable domain DAMVIQNPRYQVTQFGKPVTLSCSQTLNHNVMYWYQQKSSQAPKLLFHYYDKDFNNEADTPDNFQSRRPNTSFCFLDIRSPGLGDTAMYLCATSRDNTGELFFGEGSRLTVL.

In this sample, this clonotype turned up many times. The chain uses TRBV5-1 and TRBJ2-3; 9 nucleotides agree with TRBD2. Germline loops: CDR1 SGHRS, CDR2 YFSETQ. J was trimmed by 1 base and V by 2 bases; bases with no gene match: 14. The CDR3 sequence is 19 residues long. The CDR3 reads CASSFRPGGGVRGTDTQYF. The CDR3 bases are TGCGCCAGCAGCTTTCGACCCGGCGGGGGGGTTCGGGGCACAGATACGCAGTATTTT. Supplemented by reference TRBV5-1 and TRBJ2-3, the full variable domain reads KAGVTQTPRYLIKTRGQQVTLSCSPISGHRSVSWYQQTPGQGLQFLFEYFSETQRNKGNFPGRFSGRQFSNSRSEMNVSTLELGDSALYLCASSFRPGGGVRGTDTQYFGPGTRLTVL.

This clonotype was seen repeatedly, ten times or more. The V call is TRBV14, the J call TRBJ1-5, with 10 bases aligning to TRBD1. J was trimmed by 5 bases and V by 0 bases; bases with no gene match: 4. The CDR3 spans 16 residues. Germline lookup yields CDR1 SGHDN and CDR2 FVKESK. The CDR3 DNA reads as TGTGCCAGCAGCCAAGATGACAGGGGGCAGGATCAGCCCCAGCATTTT. Its translation is CASSQDDRGQDQPQHF.

The genes are TRBV3-1 and TRBJ1-1; D not resolved. This CDR3 contains 15 residues. From germline, CDR1 is LGHDT and CDR2 YNNKEL (reference sequence). The V gene lost 4 bases and the J gene lost 2 bases, with 14 bases spanning the gap. Here the CDR3 DNA reads TGTGCCAGCAGCCCCCTTACCGGCATCAACACTGAAGCTTTCTTT. Residues: CASSPLTGINTEAFF.

This clonotype was found a few times. The chain joins TRBV11-3 to TRBJ1-1, with D uncertain. The V and J ends lost 5 bases and 4 bases respectively, with 11 bases between them. The CDR3 is 13 amino acids. Germline V gives CDR1 SGHNT, CDR2 YENEEA. The CDR3 here is CASSTQMGTEAFF. In DNA form, the CDR3 reads TGTGCCAGCAGCACCCAGATGGGCACTGAAGCTTTCTTT.

This clonotype has a count of ten or more. This sequence joins TRBV24-1 and TRBJ2-3; D is possibly TRBD1 (6 bases). There are 16 residues in the CDR3. Germline loops: CDR1 KGHDR, CDR2 SFDVKD. V shed 6 bases and J shed 6 bases, with 21 bases lying between them. The CDR3 protein is CATSSHRAPKGDTQYF. The CDR3 DNA follows: TGTGCCACCAGTTCTCACAGGGCGCCCAAGGGGGATACGCAGTATTTT.

This clonotype was observed at least ten times. The rearrangement links TRBV12-3 or TRBV12-4 to TRBJ2-7, with D perhaps being TRBD1 or TRBD2 (5 bases each). The CDR3 consists of 16 residues. V lost 8 bases, J lost 2 bases, and 22 bases lay in between. CDR3 sequence: CASGFSFQGRPYEQYF. The CDR3, as DNA: TGTGCCAGCGGGTTCAGTTTCCAGGGACGTCCCTACGAGCAGTACTTC.

This clonotype was recorded many times. The chain combines TRBV6-2 or TRBV6-3 with TRBJ2-7, with D uncertain. The germline V and J ends were trimmed by 6 bases and 4 bases, with 10 bases remaining between them. The CDR3 spans 12 residues. In germline, CDR1 is MNHEY, CDR2 SVGEGT. The CDR3 reads CASSYGLYEQYF. In nucleotides, the CDR3 is TGTGCCAGCAGCTACGGGCTATACGAGCAGTACTTC.

CDR3 residues: CASSSGTSGSIEQYF. The CDR3 nucleotides are TGTGCCAGCAGTTCTGGGACTAGCGGGAGTATCGAGCAGTACTTC. The chain has TRBV27 and TRBJ2-7, with 14 positions matching TRBD2. The CDR3 length is 15 residues. Germline values: CDR1 MNHEY, CDR2 SMNVEV (reference sequence). The trim removed 4 bases at V and 6 bases at J, leaving 5 bases unmatched.

This clonotype was counted between two and nine times. The chain links TRBV4-3 to TRBJ2-1; D possibly corresponds to TRBD2 (5 bases). The CDR3 has 15 residues. The germline CDR1 and CDR2 sequences are LGHNA and YSLEER. The ends were cut back, 1 base at V and 5 bases at J, with 12 bases in the middle. The DNA for the CDR3 is TGCGCCAGCAGCCAAGGATCATCCGGGGACAATGAGCAGTTCTTC. It codes for CASSQGSSGDNEQFF.

This clonotype was seen a handful of times. Here the CDR3 reads CASSHRDRSSYEQYF. CDR3 DNA sequence: TGTGCCAGCAGCCACCGGGACAGGAGCTCCTACGAGCAGTACTTC. V is TRBV3-1 and J is TRBJ2-7; 8 bases fit TRBD1. The CDR3 runs to 15 residues. Looked up from germline, CDR1 is LGHDT and CDR2 is YNNKEL (reference sequence). V was pared by 3 bases and J by 0 bases, with 4 bases of the junction left unmatched.

This clonotype was detected many times. The V call is TRBV28, the J call TRBJ2-7, with 8 bases fitting TRBD2. In germline, CDR1 is MDHEN, CDR2 SYDVKM. This CDR3 is 14 amino acids long. V dropped 2 bases and J dropped 6; count of bases not matched to a gene: 6. The CDR3 reads CASSLVGGAGEQYF. CDR3 DNA sequence: TGTGCCAGCAGTTTAGTCGGGGGGGCAGGCGAGCAGTACTTC.

This clonotype was counted many times. This chain connects TRBV5-1 to TRBJ1-1, with D unresolved. CDR1 is SGHRS, CDR2 YFSETQ, per germline. Between the trimmed V and J ends, which lost 0 bases and 1 base, there was a span of 4 bases. The CDR3 has 13 amino acids. The CDR3 DNA reads as TGCGCCAGCAGCTTGGCCGAGAACACTGAAGCTTTCTTT. Translation: CASSLAENTEAFF. Filled out from reference TRBV5-1 and TRBJ1-1, the complete variable domain reads KAGVTQTPRYLIKTRGQQVTLSCSPISGHRSVSWYQQTPGQGLQFLFEYFSETQRNKGNFPGRFSGRQFSNSRSEMNVSTLELGDSALYLCASSLAENTEAFFGQGTRLTVV.